This T cell receptor (beta chain) came from a study of human T cells and chemical hapten exposure. Time point denoted: healthy volunteer bleed at 6 weeks. Unfractionated whole blood yielded total RNA. A single record per CDR3 protein comes from TCRdb applying MiXCR to the RACE reads. The sample comprises roughly 71,000 distinct CDR3 sequences, around 6.3% of which are singletons, and around 3.4% rests with the top ten. With V trimmed by 0 bases and J by 1 base, 5 bases remained unmatched. CDR3 size: 16 residues. Per the germline V gene, CDR1 is SGDLS and CDR2 is YYNGEE. This clonotype was obtained from a female donor in good health. Some clones in this sample may be carry-over from other donors' samples. Sample: whole blood. The J gene is TRBJ2-3, the V gene TRBV9, with 7 positions matching TRBD2. The CDR3 sequence is CASSVEAGSGTDTQYF. The CDR3 DNA is TGTGCCAGCAGCGTAGAAGCGGGGTCCGGCACAGATACGCAGTATTTT.